This section outlines one T cell receptor (beta chain) sequence together with its context. This clonotype was seen more than once but under ten times. There is no known antigen for this receptor. The input lacks base qualities; no much larger clone sits a single base away. The listed sequencing device is Illumina HiSeq 2500. Quantitative 5'-RACE with molecular barcodes was used to prepare TCR beta libraries. Turning to the authors' computational methods: Disease-linked TCR variants were identified with a new computational method built on a probabilistic model of VDJ rearrangement. The raw public reads went through TCRdb reprocessing: fastp at Q25, MiXCR clone calling, in-frame beta chains kept. Each CDR3 protein appears once, grouped with its most common genes and DNA. The V and J calls were determined by TCRdb, not by the authors. The sample table records 650,000 to 800,000 distinct CDR3 sequences; around a fifth of these occur just once. The ten largest clones capture over 15% of the sample.

These data are taken from a study of CD8 T cells in ankylosing spondylitis listed by TCRdb under 2017. With regard to the full study: The study set out to find disease-linked TCR variants by profiling T cell receptor beta repertoires in ankylosing spondylitis patients and healthy donors. In total, the full study cohort was made up of roughly 100 healthy donors and 25 or so ankylosing spondylitis patients. Samples of peripheral blood were taken, and for ankylosing spondylitis patients, synovial fluid was collected as well.

Points the paper makes about the study in general: A TCR beta motif made up of several highly homologous amino acid variants appeared to be characteristic of blood from ankylosing spondylitis patients. A CD8+ phenotype was shown by the disease-linked clones, which were found at relatively low frequencies in peripheral blood. Some TCR beta motif variants had previously been reported in synovial fluid and blood of reactive arthritis patients, which suggested common disease-initiation mechanisms. The disease-linked clones were reported to be significantly enriched in matched synovial fluid samples from ankylosing spondylitis patients.

As encoded in the germline V gene, CDR1 is MNHNS while CDR2 is SASEGT. Taken from cysteine to phenylalanine, the CDR3 has 13 residues. Only the CDR3 portion is preserved as DNA: 39 bases, with reading frame beginning at the first base. V sheds 4 bases and J sheds 5 bases, leaving 8 bases between their ends. Sequencing used blood, either unsorted or a sorted T cell fraction (not recorded which). Here the chain combines TRBV6-1 and TRBJ2-2; the best D guess is TRBD2, with 5 bases matching. The sequence derives from a male donor with ankylosing spondylitis. The CDR3 is CASSVGETGELFF. In nucleotide form, the sequence is TGTGCCAGCAGTGTCGGGGAAACCGGGGAGCTGTTTTTT.